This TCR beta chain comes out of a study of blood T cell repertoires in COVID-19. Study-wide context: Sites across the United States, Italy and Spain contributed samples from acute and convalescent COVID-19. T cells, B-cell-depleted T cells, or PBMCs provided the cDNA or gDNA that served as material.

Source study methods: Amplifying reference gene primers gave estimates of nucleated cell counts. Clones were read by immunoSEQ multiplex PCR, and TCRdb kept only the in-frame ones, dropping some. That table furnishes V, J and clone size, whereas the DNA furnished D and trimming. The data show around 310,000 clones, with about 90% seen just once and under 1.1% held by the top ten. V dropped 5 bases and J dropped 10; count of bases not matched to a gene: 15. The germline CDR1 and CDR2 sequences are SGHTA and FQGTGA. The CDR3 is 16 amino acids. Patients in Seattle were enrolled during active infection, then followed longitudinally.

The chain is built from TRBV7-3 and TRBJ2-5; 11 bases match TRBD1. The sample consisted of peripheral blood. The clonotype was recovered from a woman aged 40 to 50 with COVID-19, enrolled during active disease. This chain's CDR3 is CASSPSGRTGGSIQYF. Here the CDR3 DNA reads TGTGCCAGCAGCCCAAGCGGTCGGACAGGGGGCTCTATCCAGTACTTC.